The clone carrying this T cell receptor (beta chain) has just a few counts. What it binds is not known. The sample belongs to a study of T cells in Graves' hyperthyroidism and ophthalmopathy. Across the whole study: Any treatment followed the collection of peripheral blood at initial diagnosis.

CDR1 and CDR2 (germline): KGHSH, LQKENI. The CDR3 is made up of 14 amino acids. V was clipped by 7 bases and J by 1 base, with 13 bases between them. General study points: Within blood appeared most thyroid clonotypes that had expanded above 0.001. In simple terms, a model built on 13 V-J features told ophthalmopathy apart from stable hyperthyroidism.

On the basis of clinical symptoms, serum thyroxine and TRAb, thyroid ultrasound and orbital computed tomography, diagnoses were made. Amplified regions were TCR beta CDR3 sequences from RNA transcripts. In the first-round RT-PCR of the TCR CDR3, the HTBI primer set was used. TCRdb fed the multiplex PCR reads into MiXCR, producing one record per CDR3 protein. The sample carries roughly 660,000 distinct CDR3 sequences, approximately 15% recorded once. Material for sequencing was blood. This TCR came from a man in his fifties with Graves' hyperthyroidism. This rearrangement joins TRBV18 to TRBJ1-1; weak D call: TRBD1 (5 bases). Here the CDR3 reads CASYRQKENTEAFF. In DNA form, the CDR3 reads TGTGCCAGCTACCGACAGAAGGAGAACACTGAAGCTTTCTTT.